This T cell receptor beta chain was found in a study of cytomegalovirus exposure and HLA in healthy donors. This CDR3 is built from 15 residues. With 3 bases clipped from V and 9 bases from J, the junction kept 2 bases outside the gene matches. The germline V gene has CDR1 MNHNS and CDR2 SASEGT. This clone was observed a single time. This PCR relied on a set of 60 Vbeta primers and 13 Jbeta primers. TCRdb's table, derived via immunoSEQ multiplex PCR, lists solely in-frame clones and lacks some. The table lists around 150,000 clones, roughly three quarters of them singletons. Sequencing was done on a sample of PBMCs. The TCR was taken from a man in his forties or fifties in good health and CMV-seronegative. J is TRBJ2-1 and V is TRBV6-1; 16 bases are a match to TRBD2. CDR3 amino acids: CASSEGLAGGVEQFF. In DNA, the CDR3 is TGTGCCAGCAGTGAGGGACTAGCGGGAGGGGTTGAGCAGTTCTTC.